A single T cell receptor beta chain is shown here with its context. As yet, its antigen is unknown. The data were taken from a study of blood T cells in healthy people across ages. Study observations and caveats: A strong correlation between TCR beta diversity and naive T cell percentage was seen.

The V and J ends lost 4 bases and 1 base respectively, with 23 bases between them. This CDR3 region has 19 residues. Next came a second PCR, run for about 7 to 12 cycles, which used a sample-barcoded 5' primer along with a J-beta primer mix. One entry per CDR3 protein results from TCRdb running MiXCR on the 5' RACE reads. The table records about 1.4 million distinct CDR3 sequences, roughly 59% of them present only once. Samples each yielded at least 6 micrograms of total RNA. This TCR was recovered from a man aged 18 to 30 in good health. The specimen sequenced was blood. V gene TRBV12-3 or TRBV12-4 combines with J gene TRBJ2-1; perhaps D is TRBD1 or TRBD2 (5 bases each). DNA of the CDR3: TGTGCCAGCAGTTCCCATGGAAGGGGACCAAGGGGTTCCTACAATGAGCAGTTCTTC. This encodes CASSSHGRGPRGSYNEQFF.